What follows describes a single T cell receptor beta chain. This sample is part of a study of blood T cell repertoires in COVID-19. Overall study context: Sites across the United States, Italy and Spain contributed samples from acute and convalescent COVID-19.

As handled by the study authors: By means of reference gene primer amplification, nucleated cell counts were estimated. Clones were sequenced by immunoSEQ multiplex PCR, and TCRdb holds only the in-frame ones, with some missing. V and J calls and clone size follow that table, whereas D and trimming were derived from the DNA. The sample holds fewer than 150,000 clones, 84% seen once. The germline V gene encodes CDR1 SGHTA and CDR2 FQGNSA. The CDR3 runs 11 residues. With 2 bases removed from V and 4 bases from J, the gap between germline ends came to 3 bases. The chain uses TRBV7-2 and TRBJ2-7; no clear D. Source material: peripheral blood. The receptor was derived from a human donor in a cohort sampled during active COVID-19. In DNA, the CDR3 is TGTGCCAGCAGCTTACGGTACGAGCAGTACTTC. Its translation is CASSLRYEQYF. Full variable domain (rest looked up from reference TRBV7-2 and TRBJ2-7): GAGVSQSPSNKVTEKGKDVELRCDPISGHTALYWYRQSLGQGLEFLIYFQGNSAPDKSGLPSDRFSAERTGGSVSTLTIQRTQQEDSAVYLCASSLRYEQYFGPGTRLTVT.